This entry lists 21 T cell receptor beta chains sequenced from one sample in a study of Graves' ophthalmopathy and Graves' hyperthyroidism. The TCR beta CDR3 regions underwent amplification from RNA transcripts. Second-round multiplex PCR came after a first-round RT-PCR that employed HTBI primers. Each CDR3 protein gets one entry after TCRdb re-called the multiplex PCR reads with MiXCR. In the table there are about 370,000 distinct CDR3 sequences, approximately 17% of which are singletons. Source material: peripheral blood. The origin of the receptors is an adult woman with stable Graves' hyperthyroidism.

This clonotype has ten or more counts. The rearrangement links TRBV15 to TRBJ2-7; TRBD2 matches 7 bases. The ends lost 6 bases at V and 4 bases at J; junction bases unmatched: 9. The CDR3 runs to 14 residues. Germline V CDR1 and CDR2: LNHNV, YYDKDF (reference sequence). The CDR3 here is CATRASGMGYEQYF. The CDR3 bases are TGTGCCACCAGGGCGAGCGGGATGGGGTACGAGCAGTACTTC.

CDR3 coding DNA: TGTGCCAGCAGCTTCGACGCTTCCTATAATTCACCCCTCCACTTT. Its protein is CASSFDASYNSPLHF. The V and J genes are TRBV7-6 and TRBJ1-6; D is undetermined. Trimming took 3 bases from V and 1 from J, leaving 7 bases between them. Germline lookup yields CDR1 SGHVS and CDR2 FNYEAQ. The CDR3 contains 15 residues.

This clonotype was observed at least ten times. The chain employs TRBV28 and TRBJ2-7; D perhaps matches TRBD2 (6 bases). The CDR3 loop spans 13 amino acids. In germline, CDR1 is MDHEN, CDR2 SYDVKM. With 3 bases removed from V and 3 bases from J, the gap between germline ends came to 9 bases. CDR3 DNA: TGTGCCAGCAGTTTGTCGGGAGACTACGAGCAGTACTTC. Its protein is CASSLSGDYEQYF.

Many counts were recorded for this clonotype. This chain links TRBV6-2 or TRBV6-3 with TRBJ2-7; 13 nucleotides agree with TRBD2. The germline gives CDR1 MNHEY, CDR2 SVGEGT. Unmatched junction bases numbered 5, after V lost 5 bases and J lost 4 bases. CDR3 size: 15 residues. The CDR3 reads CASSDGTSGIYEQYF. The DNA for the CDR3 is TGTGCCAGCAGTGACGGGACTAGCGGGATTTACGAGCAGTACTTC.

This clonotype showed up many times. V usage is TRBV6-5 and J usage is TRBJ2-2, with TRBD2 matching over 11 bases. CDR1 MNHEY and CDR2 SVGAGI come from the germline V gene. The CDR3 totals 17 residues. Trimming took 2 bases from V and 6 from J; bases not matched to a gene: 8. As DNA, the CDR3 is TGTGCCAGCAGTTACCCCCAACTAGCGGGAGTTCCCGGGGAGCTGTTTTTT. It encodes CASSYPQLAGVPGELFF.

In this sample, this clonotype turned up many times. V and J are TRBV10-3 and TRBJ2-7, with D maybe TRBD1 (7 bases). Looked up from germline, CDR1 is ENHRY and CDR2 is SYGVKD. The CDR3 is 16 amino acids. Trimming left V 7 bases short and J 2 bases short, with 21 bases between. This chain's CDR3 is CAITDIGAGGTYEQYF. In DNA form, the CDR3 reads TGTGCCATCACTGACATCGGGGCAGGGGGGACCTACGAGCAGTACTTC.

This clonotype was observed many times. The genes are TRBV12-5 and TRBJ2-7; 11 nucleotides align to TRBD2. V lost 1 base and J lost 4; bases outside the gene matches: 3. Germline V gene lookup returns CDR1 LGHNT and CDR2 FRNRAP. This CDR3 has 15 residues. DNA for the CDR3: TGTGCTAGTGGTTTGGGGGGACTAGCGGAATACGAGCAGTACTTC. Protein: CASGLGGLAEYEQYF.

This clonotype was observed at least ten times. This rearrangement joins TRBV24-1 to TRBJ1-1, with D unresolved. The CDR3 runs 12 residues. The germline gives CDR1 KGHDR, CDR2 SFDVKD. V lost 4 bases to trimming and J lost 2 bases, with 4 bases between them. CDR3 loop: CATSDANTEAFF. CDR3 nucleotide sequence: TGTGCCACCAGTGACGCCAACACTGAAGCTTTCTTT.

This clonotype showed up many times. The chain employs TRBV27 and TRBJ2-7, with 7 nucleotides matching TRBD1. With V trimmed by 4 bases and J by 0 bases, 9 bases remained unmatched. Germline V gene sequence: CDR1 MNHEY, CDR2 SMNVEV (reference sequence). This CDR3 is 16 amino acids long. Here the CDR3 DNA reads TGTGCCAGCAGTTCCGACAGGGTTCATAGCTCCTACGAGCAGTACTTC. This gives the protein CASSSDRVHSSYEQYF.

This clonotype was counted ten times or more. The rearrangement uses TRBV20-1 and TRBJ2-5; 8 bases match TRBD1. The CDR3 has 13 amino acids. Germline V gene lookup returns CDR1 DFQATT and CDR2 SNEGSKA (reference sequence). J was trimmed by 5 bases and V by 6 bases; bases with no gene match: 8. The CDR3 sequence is CSAPSGQVETQYF. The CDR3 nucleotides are TGCAGTGCCCCCTCGGGACAGGTGGAGACCCAGTACTTC.

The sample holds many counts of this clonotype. The CDR3 DNA reads as TGCGCCAGCAGCCGGGGACAGGGGGCGGTGAGGAGCTCTGGAAACACCATATATTTT. This sequence encodes CASSRGQGAVRSSGNTIYF. This chain links TRBV5-1 with TRBJ1-3; TRBD1 matches 12 bases. In germline, CDR1 is SGHRS, CDR2 YFSETQ. The CDR3 runs 19 residues. Germline trimming cut 4 bases from V and 0 bases from J; bases unmatched to any gene: 11.

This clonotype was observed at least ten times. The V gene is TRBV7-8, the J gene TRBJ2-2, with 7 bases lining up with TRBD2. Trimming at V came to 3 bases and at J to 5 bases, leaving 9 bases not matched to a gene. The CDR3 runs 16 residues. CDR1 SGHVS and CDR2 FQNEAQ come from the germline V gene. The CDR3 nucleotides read TGTGCCAGCAGCTTGGAGGCGGGAGTAGGGACCGGGGAGCTGTTTTTT. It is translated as CASSLEAGVGTGELFF.

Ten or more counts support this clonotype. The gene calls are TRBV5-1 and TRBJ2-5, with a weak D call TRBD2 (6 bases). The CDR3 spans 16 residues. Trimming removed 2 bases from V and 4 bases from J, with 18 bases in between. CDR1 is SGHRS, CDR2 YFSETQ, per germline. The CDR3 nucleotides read TGCGCCAGCAGCTTTCGGTCGTTTCTAGCGAGAGAGACCCAGTACTTC. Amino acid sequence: CASSFRSFLARETQYF. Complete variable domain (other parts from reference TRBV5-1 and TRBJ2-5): KAGVTQTPRYLIKTRGQQVTLSCSPISGHRSVSWYQQTPGQGLQFLFEYFSETQRNKGNFPGRFSGRQFSNSRSEMNVSTLELGDSALYLCASSFRSFLARETQYFGPGTRLLVL.

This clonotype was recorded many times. The chain's CDR3 is CASTGSAYTEAFF. The CDR3 coding sequence is TGTGCCAGCACCGGGTCGGCGTACACTGAAGCTTTCTTT. The chain links TRBV28 to TRBJ1-1; D not certain. Germline V CDR1 and CDR2: MDHEN, SYDVKM. The CDR3 is 13 amino acids. The V end was cut by 7 bases, the J end by 3 bases, with 12 bases between.

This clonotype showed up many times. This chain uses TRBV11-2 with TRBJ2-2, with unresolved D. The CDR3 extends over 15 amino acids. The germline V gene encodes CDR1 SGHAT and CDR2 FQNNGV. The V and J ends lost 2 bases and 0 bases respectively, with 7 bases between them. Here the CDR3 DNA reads TGTGCCAGCAGCTTACGCGGAACGAACACCGGGGAGCTGTTTTTT. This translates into CASSLRGTNTGELFF.

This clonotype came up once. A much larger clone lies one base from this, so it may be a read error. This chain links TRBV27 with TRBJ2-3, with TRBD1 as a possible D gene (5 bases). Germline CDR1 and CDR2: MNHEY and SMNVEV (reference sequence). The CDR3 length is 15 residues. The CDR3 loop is CASSLGASVTDTRYF. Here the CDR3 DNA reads TGTGCCAGCAGTTTAGGGGCGAGCGTCACAGATACGCGGTATTTT.

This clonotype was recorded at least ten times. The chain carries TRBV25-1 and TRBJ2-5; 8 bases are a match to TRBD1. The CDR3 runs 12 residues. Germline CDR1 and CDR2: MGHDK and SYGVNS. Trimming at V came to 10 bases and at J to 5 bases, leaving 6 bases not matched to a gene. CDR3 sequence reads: CATQGAMETQYF. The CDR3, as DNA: TGTGCCACGCAGGGGGCAATGGAGACCCAGTACTTC.

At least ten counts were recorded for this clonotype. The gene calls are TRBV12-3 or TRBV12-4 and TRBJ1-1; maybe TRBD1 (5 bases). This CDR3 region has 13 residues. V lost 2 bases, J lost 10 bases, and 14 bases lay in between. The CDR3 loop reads CASSLRGQGVAFF. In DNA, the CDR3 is TGTGCCAGCAGTTTAAGGGGCCAGGGCGTAGCTTTCTTT.

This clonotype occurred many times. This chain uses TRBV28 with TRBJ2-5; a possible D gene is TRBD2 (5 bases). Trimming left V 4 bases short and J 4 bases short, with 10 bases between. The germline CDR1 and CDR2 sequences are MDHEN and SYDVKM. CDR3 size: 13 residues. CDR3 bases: TGTGCCAGCAGTTGGGAGTTAGGAGAGACCCAGTACTTC. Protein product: CASSWELGETQYF.

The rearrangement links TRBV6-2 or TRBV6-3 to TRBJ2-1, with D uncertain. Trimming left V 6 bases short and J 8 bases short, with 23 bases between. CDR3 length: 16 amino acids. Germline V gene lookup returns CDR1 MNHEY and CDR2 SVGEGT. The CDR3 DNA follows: TGTGCCAGCAGCGGACCCCGACTTACCCTACCCGATGAGCAGTTCTTC. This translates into CASSGPRLTLPDEQFF.

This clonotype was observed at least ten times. CDR3 nucleotide sequence: TGTGCTAGTGGTTTGGCCCGACTGAACTGGAACTATGGCTACACCTTC. The encoded protein is CASGLARLNWNYGYTF. V usage is TRBV12-5 and J usage is TRBJ1-2; D call uncertain. Germline loops: CDR1 LGHNT, CDR2 FRNRAP. CDR3 length equals 16 residues. V shed 1 base and J shed 2 bases, with 14 bases lying between them. The full variable domain, rest sourced from reference TRBV12-5 and TRBJ1-2, is DARVTQTPRHKVTEMGQEVTMRCQPILGHNTVFWYRQTMMQGLELLAYFRNRAPLDDSGMPKDRFSAEMPDATLATLKIQPSEPRDSAVYFCASGLARLNWNYGYTFGSGTRLTVV.